A single sample is the source of the 6 T cell receptor beta chains below, sequenced in a study of CD8+ T cells in alopecia areata. Once RNA had been extracted, it was reverse transcribed into cDNA to act as the sequencing template. Here immunoSEQ multiplex PCR was the method, and the copy in TCRdb shows in-frame clones only, minus some. The profile shows some 96,000 clones, about 58% of them singletons. Treatment: oral pan-JAK inhibitor, 5-10 mg twice daily. This specimen consisted of CD8+ T cells sorted from blood, obtained at week 4, from a patient treated with tofacitinib. The source of these receptors is a human donor with alopecia areata.

The J gene is TRBJ2-7, the V gene TRBV4-1, with TRBD2 as a possible D gene (6 bases). Germline values: CDR1 MGHRA, CDR2 YSYEKL. V was cut by 2 bases and J by 0 bases, with 20 bases left in between. The CDR3 covers 18 residues. This CDR3 is CASSQSALLAASSYEQYF. The CDR3 DNA reads TGCGCCAGCAGCCAATCTGCTCTACTAGCAGCGAGCTCCTACGAGCAGTACTTC.

The chain recombines TRBV7-8 with TRBJ2-1; 7 bases fit TRBD2. Germline CDR1 is SGHVS and CDR2 is FQNEAQ. This CDR3 region has 15 residues. Trimming removed 5 bases from V and 5 bases from J; junction bases left unmatched: 9. DNA for the CDR3: TGTGCCAGCAGCGCAAGAGCGGGATCCAACAATGAGCAGTTCTTC. It is translated as CASSARAGSNNEQFF.

CDR3 nucleotides: TGTGCCTGGACCGGGACTAGCGGGAGGGAGACCCAGTACTTC. It yields the protein CAWTGTSGRETQYF. This chain links TRBV30 with TRBJ2-5; TRBD2 aligns across 15 bases. The V segment lost 4 bases and the J segment 5 bases; nucleotides outside the gene matches: 2. The CDR3 loop spans 14 amino acids. Per the germline V gene, CDR1 is GTSNPN and CDR2 is SVGIG (reference sequence).

The V gene is TRBV7-3, the J gene TRBJ2-3; TRBD2 agrees at 15 bases. From germline, CDR1 is SGHTA and CDR2 FQGTGA. V lost 1 base, J lost 2 bases, and 4 bases stayed unmatched. The CDR3 covers 18 residues. The CDR3 DNA reads as TGTGCCAGCAGCTTAATCGGGACTAGCGGGAGGATCACAGATACGCAGTATTTT. Its protein product is CASSLIGTSGRITDTQYF.

The chain uses TRBV25-1 and TRBJ1-6; D gene uncertain. V lost 0 bases and J lost 0, with 12 bases in between. The germline CDR1 and CDR2 sequences are MGHDK and SYGVNS. The CDR3 length is 18 residues. The CDR3 bases are TGTGCCAGCAGTGAATACGTTGTGGAATACTCCTATAATTCACCCCTCCACTTT. As protein: CASSEYVVEYSYNSPLHF.

V gene TRBV2 combines with J gene TRBJ2-7, with TRBD2 matching over 8 bases. Unmatched junction bases numbered 8, after V lost 6 bases and J lost 1 base. Germline CDR1 and CDR2: SNHLY and FYNNEI. The CDR3 is 15 residues long. This CDR3 is CASRDSSGVSYEQYF. The CDR3 nucleotides are TGTGCCAGCAGAGACAGTAGCGGGGTGTCCTACGAGCAGTACTTC.